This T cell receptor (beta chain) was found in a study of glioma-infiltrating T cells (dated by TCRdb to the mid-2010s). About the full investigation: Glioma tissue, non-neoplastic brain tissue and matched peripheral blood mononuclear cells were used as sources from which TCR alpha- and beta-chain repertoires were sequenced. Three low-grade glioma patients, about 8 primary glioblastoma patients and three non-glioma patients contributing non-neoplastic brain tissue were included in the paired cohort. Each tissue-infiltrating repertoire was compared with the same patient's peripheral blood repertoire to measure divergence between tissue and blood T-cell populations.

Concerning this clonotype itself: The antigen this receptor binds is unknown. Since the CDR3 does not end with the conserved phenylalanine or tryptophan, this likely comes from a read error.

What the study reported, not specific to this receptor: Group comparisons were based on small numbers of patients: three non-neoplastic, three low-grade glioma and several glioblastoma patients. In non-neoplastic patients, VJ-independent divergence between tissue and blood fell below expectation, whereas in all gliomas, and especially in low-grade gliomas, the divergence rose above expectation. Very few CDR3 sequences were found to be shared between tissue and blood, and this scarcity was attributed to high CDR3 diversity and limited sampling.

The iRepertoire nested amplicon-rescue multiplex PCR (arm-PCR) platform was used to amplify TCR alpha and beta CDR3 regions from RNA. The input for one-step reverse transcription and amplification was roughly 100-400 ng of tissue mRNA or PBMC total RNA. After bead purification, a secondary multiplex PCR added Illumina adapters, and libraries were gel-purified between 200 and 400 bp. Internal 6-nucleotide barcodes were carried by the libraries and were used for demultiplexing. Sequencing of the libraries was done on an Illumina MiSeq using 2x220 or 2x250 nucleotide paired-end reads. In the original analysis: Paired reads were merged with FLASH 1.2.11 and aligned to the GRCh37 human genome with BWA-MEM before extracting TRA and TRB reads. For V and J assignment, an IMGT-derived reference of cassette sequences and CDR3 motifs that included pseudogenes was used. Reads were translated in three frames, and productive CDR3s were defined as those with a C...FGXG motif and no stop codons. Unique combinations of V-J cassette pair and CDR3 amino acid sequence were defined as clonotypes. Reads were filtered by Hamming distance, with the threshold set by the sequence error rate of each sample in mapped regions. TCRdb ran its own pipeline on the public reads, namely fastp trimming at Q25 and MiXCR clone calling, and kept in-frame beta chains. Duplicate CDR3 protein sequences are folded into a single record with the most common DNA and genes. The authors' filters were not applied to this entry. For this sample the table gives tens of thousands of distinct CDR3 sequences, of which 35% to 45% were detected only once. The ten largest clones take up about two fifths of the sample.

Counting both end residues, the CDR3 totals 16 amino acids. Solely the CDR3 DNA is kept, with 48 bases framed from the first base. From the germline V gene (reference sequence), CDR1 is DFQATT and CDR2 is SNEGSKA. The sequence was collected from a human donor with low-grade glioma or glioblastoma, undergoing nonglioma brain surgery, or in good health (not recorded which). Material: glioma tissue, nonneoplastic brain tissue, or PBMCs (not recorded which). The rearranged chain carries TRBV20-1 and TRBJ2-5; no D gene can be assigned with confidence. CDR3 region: CGASRYGDKVQETQYL. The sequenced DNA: TGCGGTGCTAGTCGGTATGGCGATAAAGTCCAAGAGACCCAGTACCTC.